This TCR beta chain emerged from a study of spatial heterogeneity in lung cancer (dated by TCRdb to 2018 to 2020). A note on the overall study: More beta-chain than alpha-chain transcripts were consistently detected, likely reflecting higher beta-chain transcript abundance. In the raw uncorrected reads, each unique combination of TCR and UMI appeared more than ten times on average. In non-small cell lung cancer, the study made a quantitative comparison of TCR alpha and beta repertoires among multiple tumor regions, matched nontumor lung and blood. Nonsynonymous mutation counts, determined by whole-exome sequencing of tumor tissue, were related to features of the TCR repertoire. At surgery, both alpha and beta chains were TCR-sequenced in 220 tumor regions, over 61 matched nontumor lung samples and 50 to 60 PBMC samples.

General findings and caveats noted by the study authors: Confirming at a functional level the hypothesis that regional TCRs recognize regional mutations was considered to require additional single-cell paired TCR alpha and beta sequencing. Ubiquitous expanded tumor TCRs were found in blood more often at tumor resection than at routine follow-up.

The library was obtained by 5' RACE. Sequencing instrument: NextSeq 500. The TCR library protocol attached a unique molecular identifier to each TCR cDNA molecule to allow correction of PCR and sequencing errors. Regarding the original processing steps: TCR identification, UMI-based error correction and CDR3 extraction were all carried out with Decombinator tools. Expanded TCRs were defined as those above a frequency of 2 per 1,000, corresponding to the top 1% of the tumor frequency distribution. Rényi diversity was computed with the R vegan package after subsampling each repertoire 100 times to 5,000 TCRs. CDR3 similarity networks were built from amino acid triplet string-kernel similarity, connecting CDR3s with pairwise similarity above 0.82. TCRdb itself trimmed the public reads at Q25 with fastp, ran MiXCR and retained productive beta chains. Each entry is one CDR3 protein sequence, shown with its most common DNA and genes. The V and J calls follow TCRdb's processing rather than the paper's. Recorded for this sample are roughly 79,000 distinct CDR3 sequences; under 8.5% of them occurred a single time. Approximately 6.3% of the sample goes to the ten largest clones.

This clonotype showed up just a few times. What this receptor recognizes is not known. No base quality information exists; no much larger clone differs at one position. Explained via the paper, the time point label denotes: sample taken at primary tumor resection. The donors were some 72 patients from the lung TRACERx cohort who had early-stage, untreated non-small cell lung cancer. Whole RNA extracted from tumor and nontumor lung tissue, or from cryopreserved PBMC samples, was used for TCR sequencing without cell sorting. A patient was chosen for TCR sequencing only when enough RNA was available from at least two tumor regions. This TCR derives from a male donor with early-stage non-small cell lung cancer. The source was PBMCs, collected at surgery.

The nucleotide sequence reads TGTGCCAGCAGCCCCCGATTGGAAAAAGAGACCCAGTACTTC. Its coded protein is CASSPRLEKETQYF. The V and J genes are TRBV9 and TRBJ2-5; the D gene assignment is ambiguous. From the cysteine up to the phenylalanine, the CDR3 has a length of 14 residues. CDR3 DNA only is kept here, 42 bases in frame from base 1. Via the germline V gene, CDR1 is SGDLS and CDR2 YYNGEE. The trim is 4 bases for V and 3 bases for J, with a gap of 13 bases between the germline ends.